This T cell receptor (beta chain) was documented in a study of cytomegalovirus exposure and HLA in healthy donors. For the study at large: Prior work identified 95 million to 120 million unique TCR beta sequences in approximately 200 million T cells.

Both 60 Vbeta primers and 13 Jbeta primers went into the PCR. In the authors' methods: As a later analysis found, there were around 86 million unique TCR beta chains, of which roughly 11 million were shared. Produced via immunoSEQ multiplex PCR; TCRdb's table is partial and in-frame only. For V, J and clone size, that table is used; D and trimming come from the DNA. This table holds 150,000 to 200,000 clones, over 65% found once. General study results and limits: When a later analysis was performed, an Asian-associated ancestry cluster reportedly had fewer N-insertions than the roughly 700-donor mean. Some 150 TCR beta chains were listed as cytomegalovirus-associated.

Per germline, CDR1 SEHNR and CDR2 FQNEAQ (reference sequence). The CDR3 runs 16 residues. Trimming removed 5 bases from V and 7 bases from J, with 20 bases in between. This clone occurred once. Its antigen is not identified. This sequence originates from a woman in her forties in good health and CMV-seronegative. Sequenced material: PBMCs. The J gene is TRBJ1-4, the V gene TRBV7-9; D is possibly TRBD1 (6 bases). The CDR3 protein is CASSPGRGGLGEKLFF. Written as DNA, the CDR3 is TGTGCCAGCAGCCCCGGTCGGGGGGGGCTAGGTGAAAAACTGTTTTTT.